The present T cell receptor beta chain was sequenced within a study of T-cell reconstitution after alpha-beta-depleted transplantation in children. Unique molecular identifiers were incorporated when the TCRbeta library was constructed. TCRdb itself ran the PCR reads through MiXCR, one entry per CDR3 protein. The sample has over 450,000 distinct CDR3 sequences, about 10% seen once; the top ten hold roughly 2%. Per the germline V gene, CDR1 is SGHDT and CDR2 is YYEEEE. This CDR3 region has 15 residues. J lost 6 bases, V lost 0 bases, and 7 bases had no gene match. This receptor was taken from a child aged 2-15 years with inherited bone marrow failure, due to receive a stem cell transplant. Material: PBMCs, obtained before TCRalphabeta/CD19-depleted stem cell transplant. The V call is TRBV5-6, the J call TRBJ2-7; 9 nucleotides match TRBD2. The CDR3 nucleotides read TGTGCCAGCAGCTTGGGGGCGGGAGGGCCCCTCGAGCAGTACTTC. Its translation: CASSLGAGGPLEQYF.